Sequencing of this T cell receptor (beta chain) was carried out in a study of T-cell memory formation after mild COVID-19. Regarding the study as a whole: Contracting clones localized mainly to CM and EM when CD4+ and mainly to EMRA when CD8+. Some clones that responded were present in memory (sampled pre-infection), which suggests cross-reactive memory joined. Later expanders leaned CD4+, whereas clones that contracted between day 15 and 85 were balanced CD4/CD8.

TCRdb re-derived calls from the 5' RACE reads in MiXCR, one entry per CDR3 protein. The repertoire has approximately 100,000 distinct CDR3 sequences, around 12% of them found once; the top ten carry about 27%. For this clonotype: The antigen is unknown.

The CDR3 has 16 residues. Germline CDR1 is MNHEY and CDR2 is SVGAGI. V dropped 2 bases and J dropped 0 bases, with 11 bases sitting between them. The sequenced sample was PBMCs or a T cell subset sorted from them (not recorded which). The rearrangement joins TRBV6-5 to TRBJ2-1; D is possibly TRBD2 (5 bases). The receptor was isolated from an adult woman who had mild COVID-19 (a few samples of this study predate the infection). Cell type and time point are not known. The CDR3 DNA sequence: TGTGCCAGCAGTTACGAGCGGTTGAGCTCCTACAATGAGCAGTTCTTC. The encoded protein is CASSYERLSSYNEQFF.